The rows below give T cell receptor beta chains drawn from one sample of a study of cytomegalovirus exposure and HLA in healthy donors. Only in-frame clones appear in the TCRdb table, and some are missing; sequencing was by immunoSEQ multiplex PCR. This sample carries 80,000 to 95,000 clones, with around 1.1% going to the ten biggest clones. Input material: PBMCs. These receptors were taken from a woman under 40 in good health and CMV-seronegative. The CDR3 runs from the conserved cysteine through the conserved F or W. Each record gives: D gene, J gene, V gene, CDR3 protein, CDR3 DNA. D genes are given only for firm matches.

D gene: TRBD2
J gene: TRBJ2-7
V gene: TRBV7-6
CDR3 protein: CASSPRLAGSYEQYF
CDR3 DNA: TGTGCCAGCAGCCCTAGACTAGCGGGATCCTACGAGCAGTACTTC

D gene: TRBD1
J gene: TRBJ2-6
V gene: TRBV4-1
CDR3 protein: CASSLRTGAGANVLTF
CDR3 DNA: TGCGCCAGCAGCCTCCGAACAGGGGCTGGGGCCAACGTCCTGACTTTC

D gene: -
J gene: TRBJ1-1
V gene: TRBV5-4
CDR3 protein: CASSQTESLNTEAFF
CDR3 DNA: TGTGCCAGCAGCCAGACAGAGTCTCTGAACACTGAAGCTTTCTTT

D gene: TRBD1
J gene: TRBJ1-1
V gene: TRBV19
CDR3 protein: CASSPDREDTEAFF
CDR3 DNA: TGTGCCAGTAGTCCCGACAGGGAGGACACTGAAGCTTTCTTT

D gene: -
J gene: TRBJ2-7
V gene: TRBV6-1
CDR3 protein: CASSDRGSSYEQYF
CDR3 DNA: TGTGCCAGCAGTGATCGCGGGTCCTCCTACGAGCAGTACTTC

D gene: TRBD1
J gene: TRBJ1-5
V gene: TRBV2
CDR3 protein: CASSVDRGSQQPQHF
CDR3 DNA: TGTGCCAGCAGCGTGGACAGGGGGTCGCAGCAGCCCCAGCATTTT

D gene: -
J gene: TRBJ2-7
V gene: TRBV4-1
CDR3 protein: CASSLEGGSAYEQYF
CDR3 DNA: TGCGCCAGCAGCCTGGAGGGGGGGAGCGCCTACGAGCAGTACTTC

D gene: TRBD2
J gene: TRBJ2-7
V gene: TRBV7-8
CDR3 protein: CASSLEWAGGPHYEQYF
CDR3 DNA: TGTGCCAGCAGCTTAGAATGGGCGGGAGGGCCTCACTACGAGCAGTACTTC

D gene: TRBD2
J gene: TRBJ2-1
V gene: TRBV4-1
CDR3 protein: CASSPSGGGFADEQFF
CDR3 DNA: TGCGCCAGCAGCCCTAGCGGGGGCGGTTTTGCTGATGAGCAGTTCTTC

D gene: -
J gene: TRBJ1-1
V gene: TRBV7-8
CDR3 protein: CASSPQTAGDTEAFF
CDR3 DNA: TGTGCCAGCAGCCCGCAGACCGCGGGGGACACTGAAGCTTTCTTT

D gene: -
J gene: TRBJ2-7
V gene: TRBV29-1
CDR3 protein: CSVNSGSSYEQYF
CDR3 DNA: TGCAGCGTGAACAGCGGGTCCTCCTACGAGCAGTACTTC

D gene: TRBD2
J gene: TRBJ2-7
V gene: TRBV30
CDR3 protein: CAGRGVAGSSYEQYF
CDR3 DNA: TGTGCCGGGAGAGGGGTAGCGGGTTCGTCCTACGAGCAGTACTTC

D gene: TRBD2
J gene: TRBJ2-5
V gene: TRBV4-2
CDR3 protein: CASSQETERGGRETQYF
CDR3 DNA: TGTGCCAGCAGCCAAGAGACCGAGCGGGGGGGCCGCGAGACCCAGTACTTC

D gene: TRBD1
J gene: TRBJ1-4
V gene: TRBV6-6
CDR3 protein: CASSAGQGNEKLFF
CDR3 DNA: TGTGCCAGCAGTGCGGGACAGGGCAATGAAAAACTGTTTTTT

D gene: -
J gene: TRBJ2-3
V gene: TRBV30
CDR3 protein: CASSKGPRTDTQYF
CDR3 DNA: TGTGCCTCATCGAAGGGGCCCCGCACAGATACGCAGTATTTT

D gene: TRBD2
J gene: TRBJ2-3
V gene: TRBV7-2
CDR3 protein: CASSSLAGAADTQYF
CDR3 DNA: TGTGCCAGCAGCTCACTAGCGGGAGCCGCAGATACGCAGTATTTT

D gene: -
J gene: TRBJ1-2
V gene: TRBV29-1
CDR3 protein: CSVETEVYGYTF
CDR3 DNA: TGCAGCGTTGAGACAGAGGTCTATGGCTACACCTTC

D gene: -
J gene: TRBJ2-1
V gene: TRBV27
CDR3 protein: CASRLGAGKNEQFF
CDR3 DNA: TGTGCCAGTCGCCTGGGCGCAGGGAAGAATGAGCAGTTCTTC

D gene: -
J gene: TRBJ2-3
V gene: TRBV4-1
CDR3 protein: CASSQEGPWGTTDTQYF
CDR3 DNA: TGCGCCAGCAGCCAAGAGGGTCCCTGGGGCACCACAGATACGCAGTATTTT

D gene: TRBD1
J gene: TRBJ1-5
V gene: TRBV5-6
CDR3 protein: CASSFGTGNQPQHF
CDR3 DNA: TGTGCCAGCAGCTTCGGGACAGGGAATCAGCCCCAGCATTTT

D gene: -
J gene: TRBJ1-2
V gene: TRBV18
CDR3 protein: CASSAVGLDPAVYGYTF
CDR3 DNA: TGTGCCAGCTCAGCCGTTGGGTTGGATCCGGCGGTCTATGGCTACACCTTC

D gene: -
J gene: TRBJ2-7
V gene: TRBV2
CDR3 protein: CASSRDFYEQYF
CDR3 DNA: TGTGCCAGCAGTCGGGACTTCTACGAGCAGTACTTC

D gene: -
J gene: TRBJ2-7
V gene: TRBV10-3
CDR3 protein: CAIRKRQSSYEQYF
CDR3 DNA: TGTGCCATCAGAAAGAGACAGAGCTCCTACGAGCAGTACTTC

D gene: TRBD1
J gene: TRBJ2-7
V gene: TRBV11-2
CDR3 protein: CASSLAMGQEAYEQYF
CDR3 DNA: TGTGCCAGCAGCTTAGCTATGGGACAGGAGGCCTACGAGCAGTACTTC

D gene: -
J gene: TRBJ2-3
V gene: TRBV19
CDR3 protein: CASKRTSFGTSTDTQYF
CDR3 DNA: TGTGCCAGTAAGCGTACTAGCTTCGGGACTAGCACAGATACGCAGTATTTT